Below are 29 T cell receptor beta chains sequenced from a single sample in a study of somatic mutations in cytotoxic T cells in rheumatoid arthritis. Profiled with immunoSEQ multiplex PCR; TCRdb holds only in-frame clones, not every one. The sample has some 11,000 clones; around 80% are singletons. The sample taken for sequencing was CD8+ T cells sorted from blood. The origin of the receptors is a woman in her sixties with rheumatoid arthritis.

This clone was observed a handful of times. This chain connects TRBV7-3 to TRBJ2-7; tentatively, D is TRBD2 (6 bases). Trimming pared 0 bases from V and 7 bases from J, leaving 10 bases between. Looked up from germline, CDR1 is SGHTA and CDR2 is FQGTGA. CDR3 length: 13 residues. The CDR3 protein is CASSLTPGREQYF. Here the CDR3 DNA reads TGTGCCAGCAGCTTAACTCCAGGGAGGGAGCAGTACTTC.

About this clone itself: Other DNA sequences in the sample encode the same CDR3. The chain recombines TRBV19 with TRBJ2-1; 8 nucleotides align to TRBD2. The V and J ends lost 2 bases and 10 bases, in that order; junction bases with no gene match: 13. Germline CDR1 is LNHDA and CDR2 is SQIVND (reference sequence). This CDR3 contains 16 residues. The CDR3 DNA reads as TGTGCCAGTAGTATATTAGCGGGAACCCCTGCGGGGGAGCAGTTCTTC. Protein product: CASSILAGTPAGEQFF.

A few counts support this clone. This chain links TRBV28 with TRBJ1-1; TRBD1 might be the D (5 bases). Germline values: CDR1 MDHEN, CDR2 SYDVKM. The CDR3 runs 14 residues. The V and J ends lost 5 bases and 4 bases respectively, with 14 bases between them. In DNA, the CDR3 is TGTGCCAGCAGTCCGGGGCGGGGAGGCACTGAAGCTTTCTTT. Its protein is CASSPGRGGTEAFF.

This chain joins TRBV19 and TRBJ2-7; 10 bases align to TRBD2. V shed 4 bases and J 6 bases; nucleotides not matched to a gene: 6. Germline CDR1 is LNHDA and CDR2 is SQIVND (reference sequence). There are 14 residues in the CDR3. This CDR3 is CASSTSGRNLEQYF. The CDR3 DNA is TGTGCCAGTAGTACTAGCGGGAGAAACCTCGAGCAGTACTTC.

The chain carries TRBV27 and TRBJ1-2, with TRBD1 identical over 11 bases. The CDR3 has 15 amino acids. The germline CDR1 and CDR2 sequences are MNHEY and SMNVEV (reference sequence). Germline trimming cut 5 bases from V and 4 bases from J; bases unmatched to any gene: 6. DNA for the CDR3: TGTGCCAGCAGTCCCCGGACAGGGGGCTTCTATGGCTACACCTTC. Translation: CASSPRTGGFYGYTF.

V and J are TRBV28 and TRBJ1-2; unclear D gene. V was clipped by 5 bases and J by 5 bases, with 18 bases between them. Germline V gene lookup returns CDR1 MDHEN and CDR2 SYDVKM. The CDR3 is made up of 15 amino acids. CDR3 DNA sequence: TGTGCCAGCAGTCCCACGGGTGGAGGTTTTTATGGCTACACCTTC. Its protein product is CASSPTGGGFYGYTF.

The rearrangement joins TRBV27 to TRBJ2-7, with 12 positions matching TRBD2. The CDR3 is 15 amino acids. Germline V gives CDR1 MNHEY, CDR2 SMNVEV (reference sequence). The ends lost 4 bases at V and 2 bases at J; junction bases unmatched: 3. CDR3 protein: CASSSLAGGTYEQYF. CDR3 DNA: TGTGCCAGCAGTTCACTAGCGGGAGGTACCTACGAGCAGTACTTC.

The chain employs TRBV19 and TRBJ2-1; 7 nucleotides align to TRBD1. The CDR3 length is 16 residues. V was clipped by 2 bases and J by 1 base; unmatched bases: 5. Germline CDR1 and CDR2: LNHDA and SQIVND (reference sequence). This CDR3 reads CASSIRAGGSYNEQFF. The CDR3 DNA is TGTGCCAGTAGTATAAGGGCAGGGGGTTCCTACAATGAGCAGTTCTTC.

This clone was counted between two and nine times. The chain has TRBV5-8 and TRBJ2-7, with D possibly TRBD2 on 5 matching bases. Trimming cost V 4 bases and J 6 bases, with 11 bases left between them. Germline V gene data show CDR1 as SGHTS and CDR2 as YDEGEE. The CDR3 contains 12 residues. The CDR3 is CASSHSGFEQYF. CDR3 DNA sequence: TGTGCCAGCAGCCATTCGGGATTCGAGCAGTACTTC.

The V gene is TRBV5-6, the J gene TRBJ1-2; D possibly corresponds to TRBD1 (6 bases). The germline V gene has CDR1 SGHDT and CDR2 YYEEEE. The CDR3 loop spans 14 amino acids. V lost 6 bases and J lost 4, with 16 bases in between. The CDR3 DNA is TGTGCCAGCAATAAAAGGACAGTTCCCTATGGCTACACCTTC. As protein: CASNKRTVPYGYTF.

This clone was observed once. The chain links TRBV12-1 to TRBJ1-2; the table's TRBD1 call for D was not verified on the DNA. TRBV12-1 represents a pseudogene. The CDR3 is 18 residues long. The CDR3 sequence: CASSFTGQGPISGYGYTF. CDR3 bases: TGTGCCAGCAGCTTTACAGGACAGGGGCCCATCTCAGGATATGGCTACACCTTC.

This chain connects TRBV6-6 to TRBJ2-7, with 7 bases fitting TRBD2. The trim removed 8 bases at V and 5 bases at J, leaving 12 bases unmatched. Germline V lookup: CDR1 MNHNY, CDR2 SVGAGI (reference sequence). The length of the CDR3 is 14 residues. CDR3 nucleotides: TGTGCCAGCGGGGAGGGAGGGAGGGCCAACGAGCAGTACTTC. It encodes CASGEGGRANEQYF.

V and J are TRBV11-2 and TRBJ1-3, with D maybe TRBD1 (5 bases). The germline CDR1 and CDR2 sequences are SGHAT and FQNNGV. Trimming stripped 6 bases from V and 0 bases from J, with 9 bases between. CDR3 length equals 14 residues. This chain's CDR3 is CASRPTDSGNTIYF. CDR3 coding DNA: TGTGCCAGCAGACCGACAGACTCTGGAAACACCATATATTTT.

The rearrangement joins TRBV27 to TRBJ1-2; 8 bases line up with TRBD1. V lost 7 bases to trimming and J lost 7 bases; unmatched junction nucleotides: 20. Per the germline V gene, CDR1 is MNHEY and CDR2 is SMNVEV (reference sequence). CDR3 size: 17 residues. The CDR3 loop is CASTPLSRQGLGRGYTF. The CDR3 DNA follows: TGTGCCAGCACTCCTCTCAGTAGACAGGGGCTAGGTCGTGGCTACACCTTC.

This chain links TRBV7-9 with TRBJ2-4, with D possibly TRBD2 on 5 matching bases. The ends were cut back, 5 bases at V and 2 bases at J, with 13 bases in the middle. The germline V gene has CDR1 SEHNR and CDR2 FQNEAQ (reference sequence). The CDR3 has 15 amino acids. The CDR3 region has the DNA TGTGCCAGCAGCCATAGGACGGGGACCAAAAACATTCAGTACTTC. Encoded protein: CASSHRTGTKNIQYF.

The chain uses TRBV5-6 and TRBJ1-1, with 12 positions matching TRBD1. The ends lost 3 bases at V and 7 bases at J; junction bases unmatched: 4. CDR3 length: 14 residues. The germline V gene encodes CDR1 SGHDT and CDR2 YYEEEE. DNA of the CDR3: TGTGCCAGCAGCTCCGGGACAGGGGGCGATGAAGCTTTCTTT. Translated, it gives CASSSGTGGDEAFF.

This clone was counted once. CDR3 bases: TGTGCCAGCAGCTTCGGGACTAGCGGGGGGAGGGAGACCCAGTACTTC. This codes for CASSFGTSGGRETQYF. V usage is TRBV5-4 and J usage is TRBJ2-5; TRBD2 agrees at 15 bases. Trimming cost V 2 bases and J 5 bases; bases outside gene matches: 4. The CDR3 is made up of 16 amino acids. Looked up from germline, CDR1 is SGHNT and CDR2 is YYREEE (reference sequence).

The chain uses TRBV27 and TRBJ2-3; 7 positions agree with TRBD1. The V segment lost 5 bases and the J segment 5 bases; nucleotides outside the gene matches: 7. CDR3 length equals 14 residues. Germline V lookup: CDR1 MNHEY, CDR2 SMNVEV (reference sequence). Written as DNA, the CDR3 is TGTGCCAGCAGTCACAGGGGTCCCCAAGATACGCAGTATTTT. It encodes CASSHRGPQDTQYF.

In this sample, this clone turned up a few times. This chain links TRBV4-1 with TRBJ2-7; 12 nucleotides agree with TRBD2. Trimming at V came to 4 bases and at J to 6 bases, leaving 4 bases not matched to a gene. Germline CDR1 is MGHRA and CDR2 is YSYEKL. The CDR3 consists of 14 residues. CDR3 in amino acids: CASSPLAGGIEQYF. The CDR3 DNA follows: TGCGCCAGCAGCCCGCTAGCGGGAGGGATCGAGCAGTACTTC.

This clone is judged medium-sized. The DNA of the CDR3 is TGTGCCAGCAGCCTGGACAGGGTTGGGGAGACCCAGTACTTC. Protein: CASSLDRVGETQYF. The J gene is TRBJ2-5, the V gene TRBV28; TRBD1 matches 8 bases. The CDR3 spans 14 residues. Looked up from germline, CDR1 is MDHEN and CDR2 is SYDVKM. Trimming cost V 6 bases and J 5 bases; bases outside gene matches: 8. The full variable domain, in which reference TRBV28 and TRBJ2-5 provide the parts outside the CDR3, is DVKVTQSSRYLVKRTGEKVFLECVQDMDHENMFWYRQDPGLGLRLIYFSYDVKMKEKGDIPEGYSVSREKKERFSLILESASTNQTSMYLCASSLDRVGETQYFGPGTRLLVL.

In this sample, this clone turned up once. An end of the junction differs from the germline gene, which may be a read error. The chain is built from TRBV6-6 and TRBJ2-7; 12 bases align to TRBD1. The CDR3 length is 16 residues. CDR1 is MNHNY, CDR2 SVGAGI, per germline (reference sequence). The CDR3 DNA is TGTGCCAGCAGTCTTAGGGGACAGGGGGCGTCCTTCGAGCAGTACTTC. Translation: CASSLRGQGASFEQYF.

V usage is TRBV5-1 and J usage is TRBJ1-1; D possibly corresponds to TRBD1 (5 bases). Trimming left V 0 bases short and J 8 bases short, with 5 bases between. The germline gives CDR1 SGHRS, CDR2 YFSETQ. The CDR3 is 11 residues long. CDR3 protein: CASSLGGEAFF. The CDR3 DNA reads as TGCGCCAGCAGCTTGGGGGGCGAAGCTTTCTTT.

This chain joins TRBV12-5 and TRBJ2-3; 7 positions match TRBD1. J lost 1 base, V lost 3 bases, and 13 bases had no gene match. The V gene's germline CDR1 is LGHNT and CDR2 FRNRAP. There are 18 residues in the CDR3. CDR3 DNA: TGTGCTAGTGGTTTCCGATTCTACAGGGGTGAAGGCACAGATACGCAGTATTTT. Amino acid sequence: CASGFRFYRGEGTDTQYF. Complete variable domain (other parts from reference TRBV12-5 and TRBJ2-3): DARVTQTPRHKVTEMGQEVTMRCQPILGHNTVFWYRQTMMQGLELLAYFRNRAPLDDSGMPKDRFSAEMPDATLATLKIQPSEPRDSAVYFCASGFRFYRGEGTDTQYFGPGTRLTVL.

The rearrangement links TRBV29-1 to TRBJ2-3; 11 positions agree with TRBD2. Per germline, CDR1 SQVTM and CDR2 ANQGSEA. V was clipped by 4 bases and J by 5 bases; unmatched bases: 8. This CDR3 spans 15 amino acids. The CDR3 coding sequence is TGCAGCGTTGCACGACTAGCGGGAACCAAAGATACGCAGTATTTT. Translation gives CSVARLAGTKDTQYF.

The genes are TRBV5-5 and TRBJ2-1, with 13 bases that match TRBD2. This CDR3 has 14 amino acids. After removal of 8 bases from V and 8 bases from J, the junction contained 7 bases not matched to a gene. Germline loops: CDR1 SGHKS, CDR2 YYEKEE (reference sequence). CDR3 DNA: TGTGCCAGTGGACTAGCGGGAGCTGGCTATGAGCAGTTCTTC. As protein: CASGLAGAGYEQFF.

As DNA, the CDR3 is TGTGCCAGTAGTATAAGAACAGGGGCTGAAGAGCAGTACTTC. This gives the protein CASSIRTGAEEQYF. This chain uses TRBV19 with TRBJ2-7; 7 bases are a match to TRBD1. The CDR3 totals 14 residues. The V and J ends lost 2 bases and 7 bases, in that order; junction bases with no gene match: 8. Per germline, CDR1 LNHDA and CDR2 SQIVND (reference sequence).

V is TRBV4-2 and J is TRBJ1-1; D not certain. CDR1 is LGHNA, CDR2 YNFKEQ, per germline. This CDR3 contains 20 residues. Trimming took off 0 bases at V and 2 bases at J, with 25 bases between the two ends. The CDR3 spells CASSQDLEYGIEVINTEAFF. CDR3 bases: TGTGCCAGCAGCCAAGATCTAGAATACGGTATCGAGGTCATCAACACTGAAGCTTTCTTT.

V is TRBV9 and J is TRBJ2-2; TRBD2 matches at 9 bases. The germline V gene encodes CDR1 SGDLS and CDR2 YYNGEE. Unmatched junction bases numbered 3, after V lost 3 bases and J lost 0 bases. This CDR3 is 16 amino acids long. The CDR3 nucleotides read TGTGCCAGCAGCGCCCTAGCGGGATCGAACACCGGGGAGCTGTTTTTT. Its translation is CASSALAGSNTGELFF. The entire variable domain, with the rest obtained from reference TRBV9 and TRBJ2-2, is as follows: DSGVTQTPKHLITATGQRVTLRCSPRSGDLSVYWYQQSLDQGLQFLIQYYNGEERAKGNILERFSAQQFPDLHSELNLSSLELGDSALYFCASSALAGSNTGELFFGEGSRLTVL.

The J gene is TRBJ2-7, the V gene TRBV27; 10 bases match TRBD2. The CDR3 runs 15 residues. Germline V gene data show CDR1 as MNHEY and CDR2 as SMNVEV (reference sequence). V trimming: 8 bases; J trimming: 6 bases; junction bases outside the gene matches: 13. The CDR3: CASSLPGLADGEQYF. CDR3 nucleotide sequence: TGTGCCAGCTCTCTCCCCGGACTAGCGGACGGCGAGCAGTACTTC.